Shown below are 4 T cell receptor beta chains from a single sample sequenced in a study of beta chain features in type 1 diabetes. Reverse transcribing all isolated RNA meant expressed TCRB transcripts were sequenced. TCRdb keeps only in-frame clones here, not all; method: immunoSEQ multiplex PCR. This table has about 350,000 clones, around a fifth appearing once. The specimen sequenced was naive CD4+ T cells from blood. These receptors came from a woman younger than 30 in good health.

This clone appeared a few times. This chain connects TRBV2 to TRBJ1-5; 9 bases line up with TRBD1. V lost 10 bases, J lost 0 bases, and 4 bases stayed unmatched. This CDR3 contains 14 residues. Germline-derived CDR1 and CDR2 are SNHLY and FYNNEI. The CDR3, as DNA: TGTGCCACCCGGGACAGGGTTAGCAATCAGCCCCAGCATTTT. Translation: CATRDRVSNQPQHF. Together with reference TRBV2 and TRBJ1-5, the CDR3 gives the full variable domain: EPEVTQTPSHQVTQMGQEVILRCVPISNHLYFYWYRQILGQKVEFLVSFYNNEISEKSEIFDDQFSVERPDGSNFTLKIRSTKLEDSAMYFCATRDRVSNQPQHFGDGTRLSIL.

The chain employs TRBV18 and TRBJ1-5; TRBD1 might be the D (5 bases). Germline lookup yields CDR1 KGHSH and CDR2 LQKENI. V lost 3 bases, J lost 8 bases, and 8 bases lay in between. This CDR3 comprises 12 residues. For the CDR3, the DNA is TGTGCCAGCTCACCCTCGGGGGAGCCCCAGCATTTT. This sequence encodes CASSPSGEPQHF.

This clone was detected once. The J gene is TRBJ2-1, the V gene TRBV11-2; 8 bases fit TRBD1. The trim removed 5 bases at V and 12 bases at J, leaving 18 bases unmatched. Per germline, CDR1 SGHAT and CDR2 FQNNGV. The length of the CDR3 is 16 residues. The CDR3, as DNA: TGTGCCAGCAGCGCCAGGACAGGGTTCCTGGCCGCGACGCAGTTCTTC. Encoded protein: CASSARTGFLAATQFF.

In nucleotides, the CDR3 is TGTGCCCTCGCAGGGGGCGCTGGCTACACCTTC. Translating it yields CALAGGAGYTF. The chain links TRBV30 to TRBJ1-2, with 8 bases fitting TRBD1. After removal of 8 bases from V and 7 bases from J, the junction contained 6 bases not matched to a gene. In germline, CDR1 is GTSNPN, CDR2 SVGIG (reference sequence). The CDR3 covers 11 residues.